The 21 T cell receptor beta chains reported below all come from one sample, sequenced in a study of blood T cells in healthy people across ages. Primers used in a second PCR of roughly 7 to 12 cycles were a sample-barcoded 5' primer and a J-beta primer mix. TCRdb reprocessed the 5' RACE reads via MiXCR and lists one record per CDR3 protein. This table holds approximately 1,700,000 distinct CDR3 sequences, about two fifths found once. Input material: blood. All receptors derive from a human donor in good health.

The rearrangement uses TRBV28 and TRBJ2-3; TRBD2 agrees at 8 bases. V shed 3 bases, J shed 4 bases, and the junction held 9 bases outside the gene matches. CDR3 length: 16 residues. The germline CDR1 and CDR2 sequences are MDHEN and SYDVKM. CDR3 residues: CASSLEQGLVSDTQYF. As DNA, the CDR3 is TGTGCCAGCAGTTTGGAGCAGGGACTAGTCTCAGATACGCAGTATTTT.

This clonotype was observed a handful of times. DNA of the CDR3: TGCGCCAGCAGCCATTCCGGGACAGGGTCCAACGAGCAGTACTTC. Amino acids: CASSHSGTGSNEQYF. V gene TRBV4-3 combines with J gene TRBJ2-7; 9 bases are shared with TRBD1. V gave up 3 bases and J gave up 5 bases; unmatched junction bases: 8. Germline-derived CDR1 and CDR2 are LGHNA and YSLEER. This CDR3 is 15 amino acids long.

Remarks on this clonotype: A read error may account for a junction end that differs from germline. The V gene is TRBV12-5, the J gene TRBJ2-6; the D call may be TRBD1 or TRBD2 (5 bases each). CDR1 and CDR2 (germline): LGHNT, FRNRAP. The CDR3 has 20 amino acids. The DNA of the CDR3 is TGTGCTAGTGGTTTGGTACTCTCAGGGAAGGGGAGCTCTGGGGCCAACGTCCGGACTTTC. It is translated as CASGLVLSGKGSSGANVRTF.

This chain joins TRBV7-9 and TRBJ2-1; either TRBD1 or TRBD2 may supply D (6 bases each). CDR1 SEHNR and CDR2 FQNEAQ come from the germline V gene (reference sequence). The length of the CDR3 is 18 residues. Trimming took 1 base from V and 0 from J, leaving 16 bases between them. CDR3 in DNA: TGTGCCAGCAGCTTAGGTTTTAGGGCGGGACACTCCTACAATGAGCAGTTCTTC. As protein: CASSLGFRAGHSYNEQFF.

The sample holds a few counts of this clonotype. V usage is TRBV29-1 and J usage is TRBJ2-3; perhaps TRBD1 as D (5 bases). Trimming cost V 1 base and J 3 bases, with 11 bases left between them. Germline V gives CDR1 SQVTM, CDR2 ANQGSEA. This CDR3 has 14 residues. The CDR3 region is CSVEGGVRTDTQYF. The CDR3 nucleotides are TGCAGCGTTGAAGGGGGCGTCCGGACAGATACGCAGTATTTT.

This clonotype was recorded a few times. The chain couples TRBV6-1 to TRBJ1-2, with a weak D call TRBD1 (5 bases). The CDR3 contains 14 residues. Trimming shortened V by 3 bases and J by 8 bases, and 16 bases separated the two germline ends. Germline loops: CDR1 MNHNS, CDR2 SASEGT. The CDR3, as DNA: TGTGCCAGCAGTGAGTGGGGCAGGCAAGGCGGCTACACCTTC. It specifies CASSEWGRQGGYTF.

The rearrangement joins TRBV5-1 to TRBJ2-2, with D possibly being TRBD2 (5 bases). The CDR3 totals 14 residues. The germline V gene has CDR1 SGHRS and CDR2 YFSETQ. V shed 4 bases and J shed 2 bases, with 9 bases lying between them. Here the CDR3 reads CASSPSGNTGELFF. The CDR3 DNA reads TGCGCCAGCAGCCCAAGCGGTAACACCGGGGAGCTGTTTTTT. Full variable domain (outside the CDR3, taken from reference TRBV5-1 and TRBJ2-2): KAGVTQTPRYLIKTRGQQVTLSCSPISGHRSVSWYQQTPGQGLQFLFEYFSETQRNKGNFPGRFSGRQFSNSRSEMNVSTLELGDSALYLCASSPSGNTGELFFGEGSRLTVL.

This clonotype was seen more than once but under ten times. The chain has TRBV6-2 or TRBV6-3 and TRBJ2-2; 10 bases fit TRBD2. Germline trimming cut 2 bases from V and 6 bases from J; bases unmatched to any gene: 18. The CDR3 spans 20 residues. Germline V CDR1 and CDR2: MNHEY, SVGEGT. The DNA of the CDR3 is TGTGCCAGCAGTTACGAATACCTTAGCGGGGGGCCACCATCCCCCGGGGAGCTGTTTTTT. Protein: CASSYEYLSGGPPSPGELFF.

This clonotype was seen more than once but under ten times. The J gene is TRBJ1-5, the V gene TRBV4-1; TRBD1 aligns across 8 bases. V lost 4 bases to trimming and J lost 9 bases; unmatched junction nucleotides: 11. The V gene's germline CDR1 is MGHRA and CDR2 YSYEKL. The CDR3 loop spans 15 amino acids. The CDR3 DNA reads TGCGCCAGCAGCCCAATAAGGACAGGGAATAGGCCCCAGCATTTT. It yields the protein CASSPIRTGNRPQHF.

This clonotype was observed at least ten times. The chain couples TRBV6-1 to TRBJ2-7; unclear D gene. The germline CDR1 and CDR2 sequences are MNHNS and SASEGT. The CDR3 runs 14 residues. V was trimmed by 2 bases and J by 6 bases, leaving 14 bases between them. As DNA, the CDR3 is TGTGCCAGCAGTGAATACGGGCCTCCTGGCGAGCAGTACTTC. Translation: CASSEYGPPGEQYF.

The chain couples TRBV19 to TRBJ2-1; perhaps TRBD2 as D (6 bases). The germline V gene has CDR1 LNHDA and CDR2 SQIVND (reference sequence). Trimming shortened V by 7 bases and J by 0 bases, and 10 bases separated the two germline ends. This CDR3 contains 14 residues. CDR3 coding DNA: TGTGCCAGTATCGACGGGGGCTCCTACAATGAGCAGTTCTTC. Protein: CASIDGGSYNEQFF.

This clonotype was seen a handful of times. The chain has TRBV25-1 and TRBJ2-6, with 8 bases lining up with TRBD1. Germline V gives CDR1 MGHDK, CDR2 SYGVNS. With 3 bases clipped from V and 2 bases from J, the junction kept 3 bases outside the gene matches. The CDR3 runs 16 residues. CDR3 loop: CASSDRTGTGANVLTF. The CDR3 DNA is TGTGCCAGCAGTGACCGGACAGGGACTGGGGCCAACGTCCTGACTTTC.

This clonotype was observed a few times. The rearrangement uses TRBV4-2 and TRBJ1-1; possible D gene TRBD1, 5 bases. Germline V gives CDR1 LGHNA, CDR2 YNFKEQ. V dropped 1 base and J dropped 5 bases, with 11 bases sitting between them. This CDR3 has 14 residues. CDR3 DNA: TGTGCCAGCAGCCAAGGGGGGGGTCGAACTGAAGCTTTCTTT. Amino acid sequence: CASSQGGGRTEAFF.

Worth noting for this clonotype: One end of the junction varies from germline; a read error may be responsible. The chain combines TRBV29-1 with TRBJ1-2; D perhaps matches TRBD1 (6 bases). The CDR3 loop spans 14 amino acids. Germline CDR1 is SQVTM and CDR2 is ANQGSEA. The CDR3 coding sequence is TGCAGCGTTGACAGAACAGGGACCTTCTATAGCTACACCTTC. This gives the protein CSVDRTGTFYSYTF.

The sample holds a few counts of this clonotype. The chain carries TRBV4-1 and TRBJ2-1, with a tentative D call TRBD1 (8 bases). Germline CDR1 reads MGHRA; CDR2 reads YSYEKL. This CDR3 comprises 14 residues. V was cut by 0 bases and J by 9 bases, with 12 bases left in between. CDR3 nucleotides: TGCGCCAGCAGCCAAGATTACAGGGGGGGTGAGCAGTTCTTC. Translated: CASSQDYRGGEQFF.

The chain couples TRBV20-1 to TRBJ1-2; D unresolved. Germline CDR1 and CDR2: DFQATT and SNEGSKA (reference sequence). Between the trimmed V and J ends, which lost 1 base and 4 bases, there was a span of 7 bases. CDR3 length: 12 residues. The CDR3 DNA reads TGCAGTGCTAGAGGGGATAGCTATGGCTACACCTTC. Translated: CSARGDSYGYTF.

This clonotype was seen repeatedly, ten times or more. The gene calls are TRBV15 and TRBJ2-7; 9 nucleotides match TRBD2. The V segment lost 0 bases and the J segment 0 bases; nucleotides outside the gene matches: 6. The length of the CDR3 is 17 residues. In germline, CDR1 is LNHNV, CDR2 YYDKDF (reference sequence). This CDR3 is CATSRDPGLAFSYEQYF. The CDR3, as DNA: TGTGCCACCAGCAGAGATCCGGGACTAGCCTTCTCCTACGAGCAGTACTTC.

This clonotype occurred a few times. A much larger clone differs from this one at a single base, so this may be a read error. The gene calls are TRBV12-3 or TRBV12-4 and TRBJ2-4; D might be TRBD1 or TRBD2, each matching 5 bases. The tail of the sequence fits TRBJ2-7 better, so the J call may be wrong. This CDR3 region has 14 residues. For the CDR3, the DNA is TGTGCCAGCAGTTGGTGGGACCGGGCCTCCGAGCAGTACTTC. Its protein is CASSWWDRASEQYF.

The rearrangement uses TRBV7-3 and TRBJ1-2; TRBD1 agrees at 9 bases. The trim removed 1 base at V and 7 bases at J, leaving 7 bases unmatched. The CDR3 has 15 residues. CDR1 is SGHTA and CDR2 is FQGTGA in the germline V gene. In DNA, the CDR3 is TGTGCCAGCAGCTTAAATGGTGACAGGGGGTTTGGCTACACCTTC. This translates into CASSLNGDRGFGYTF.

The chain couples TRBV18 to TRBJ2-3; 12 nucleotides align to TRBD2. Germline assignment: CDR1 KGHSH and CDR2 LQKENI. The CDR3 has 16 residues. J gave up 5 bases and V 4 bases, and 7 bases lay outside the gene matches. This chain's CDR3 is CASSRSSGGAKDTQYF. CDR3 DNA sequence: TGTGCCAGCTCACGATCTAGCGGGGGGGCCAAAGATACGCAGTATTTT.

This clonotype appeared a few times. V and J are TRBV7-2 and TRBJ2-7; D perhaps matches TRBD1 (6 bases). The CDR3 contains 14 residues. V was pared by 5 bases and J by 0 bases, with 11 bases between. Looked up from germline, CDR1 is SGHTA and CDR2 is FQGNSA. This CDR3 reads CASSTGTSSYEQYF. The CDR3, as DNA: TGTGCCAGCAGCACCGGGACAAGCTCCTACGAGCAGTACTTC.